The clone carrying this T cell receptor beta chain was seen a handful of times. CDR1 is MNHEY and CDR2 is SVGEGT in the germline V gene. This CDR3 comprises 15 residues. Between the trimmed V and J ends, which lost 2 bases and 2 bases, there was a span of 9 bases. The sample originates from a study of immune characterization of retroperitoneal liposarcoma. One entry per CDR3 protein, called by TCRdb with MiXCR from the PCR reads. This table holds under 3,000 distinct CDR3 sequences, about 40% found once. V usage is TRBV6-2 or TRBV6-3 and J usage is TRBJ2-2; D gene uncertain. This receptor was taken from a male donor with retroperitoneal liposarcoma. Material for sequencing was tumor tissue. CDR3 amino acids: CASSYPRQNTGELFF. CDR3 in DNA: TGTGCCAGCAGTTACCCCCGACAAAACACCGGGGAGCTGTTTTTT.